One and the same sample provided the 11 T cell receptor beta chains below, sequenced in a study of CD8 T cells in ankylosing spondylitis. TCRdb re-called the 5' RACE reads with MiXCR, one entry per CDR3 protein. The sample holds 300,000 to 400,000 distinct CDR3 sequences, approximately 20% seen once. Findings and caveats of the study: A TCR beta motif made of about 8 highly homologous variants seemed typical of ankylosing spondylitis blood.

Their recognized antigens are unknown. The sequenced material came from blood, either unsorted or a sorted T cell fraction (not recorded which). The receptors stem from a male donor with ankylosing spondylitis.

This clonotype came up a few times. This chain connects TRBV9 to TRBJ2-2; TRBD2 matches 8 bases. The ends lost 6 bases at V and 3 bases at J; junction bases unmatched: 4. This CDR3 region has 14 residues. Germline CDR1 reads SGDLS; CDR2 reads YYNGEE. The CDR3 region has the DNA TGTGCCAGCACATACGGGGGGGACACCGGGGAGCTGTTTTTT. This sequence encodes CASTYGGDTGELFF.

There are a few counts of this clonotype. V and J are TRBV12-3 or TRBV12-4 and TRBJ2-7; 10 bases line up with TRBD2. This CDR3 has 15 residues. V lost 2 bases and J lost 2; bases outside the gene matches: 3. CDR3 bases: TGTGCCAGCAGTTTACGTGGACTAGCGGCCTACGAGCAGTACTTC. It codes for CASSLRGLAAYEQYF.

The chain employs TRBV9 and TRBJ1-1; perhaps TRBD1 as D (5 bases). The CDR3 extends over 17 amino acids. With 3 bases removed from V and 3 bases from J, the gap between germline ends came to 21 bases. Germline V gene sequence: CDR1 SGDLS, CDR2 YYNGEE. CDR3 nucleotides: TGTGCCAGCAGCGGAAGGGACTTAACTCTCGGAGACACTGAAGCTTTCTTT. Protein product: CASSGRDLTLGDTEAFF.

In its sample, this clonotype was seen a few times. The chain joins TRBV16 to TRBJ2-3; the match to TRBD2 covers 13 bases. V shed 2 bases, J shed 8 bases, and the junction held 4 bases outside the gene matches. The CDR3 is 15 amino acids. Germline V lookup: CDR1 KGHSY, CDR2 FQNENV. CDR3 in DNA: TGTGCCAGCAGCCAAGGACTAGCGGGAGTCGTTACGCAGTATTTT. Protein: CASSQGLAGVVTQYF.

V usage is TRBV7-3 and J usage is TRBJ2-3, with D hard to call. Germline V CDR1 and CDR2: SGHTA, FQGTGA. The V end lost 8 bases, the J end lost 2 bases, and 11 bases lay between the germline ends. The CDR3 consists of 13 residues. The CDR3 here is CASSLTYTDTQYF. For the CDR3, the DNA is TGTGCCAGCTCCCTGACTTACACAGATACGCAGTATTTT.

The CDR3 DNA reads as TGCGCCAGCAGCCAGCAGGCGATCCAAGAGACCCAGTACTTC. Its translation is CASSQQAIQETQYF. This chain uses TRBV5-1 with TRBJ2-5; D unresolved. CDR1 is SGHRS and CDR2 is YFSETQ in the germline V gene. This CDR3 is built from 14 residues. V was trimmed by 4 bases and J by 1 base, leaving 11 bases between them.

This clonotype was picked up one time. The V gene is TRBV12-3 or TRBV12-4, the J gene TRBJ2-2; 9 bases align to TRBD1. V lost 7 bases, J lost 7 bases, and 13 bases stayed unmatched. This CDR3 contains 16 residues. DNA for the CDR3: TGTGCCAGCATCATAAGTCCACAGGGGGCTGGCGGGGAGCTGTTTTTT. Translating gives CASIISPQGAGGELFF.

With respect to this clonotype: The junction does not match germline at one end; this may be a read error. This rearrangement joins TRBV30 to TRBJ2-7; unclear D gene. CDR3 length equals 11 residues. Germline assignment: CDR1 GTSNPN and CDR2 SVGIG (reference sequence). CDR3 nucleotides: TGTGCCTGGAGGCGGTCTGGAGACTTCCACTTC. Translation gives CAWRRSGDFHF.

There are a few counts of this clonotype. CDR3 DNA: TGTGCCAGCAGCCCCACTAGGCTGAGGAGCACAGATACGCAGTATTTT. Amino acid sequence: CASSPTRLRSTDTQYF. The chain is built from TRBV13 and TRBJ2-3; the D gene is possibly TRBD2 (5 bases). This CDR3 comprises 16 residues. The germline V gene encodes CDR1 PRHDT and CDR2 FYEKMQ (reference sequence). Trimming shortened V by 5 bases and J by 0 bases, and 15 bases separated the two germline ends.

This clonotype was detected only a few times. V gene TRBV7-2 combines with J gene TRBJ1-2; 12 bases fit TRBD1. CDR3 length equals 15 residues. V lost 0 bases and J lost 8; bases outside the gene matches: 4. Germline values: CDR1 SGHTA, CDR2 FQGNSA. CDR3 in DNA: TGTGCCAGCAGCTTAGCAAGGGGACAGGGGGCAGGCTACACCTTC. This encodes CASSLARGQGAGYTF.

Ten or more counts support this clonotype. The chain employs TRBV29-1 and TRBJ2-3; the D gene is possibly TRBD2 (6 bases). The CDR3 is 15 residues long. The germline CDR1 and CDR2 sequences are SQVTM and ANQGSEA. V lost 0 bases and J lost 0, with 10 bases in between. In DNA, the CDR3 is TGCAGCGTTGAAGATTGGAGGGACAGCACAGATACGCAGTATTTT. Protein: CSVEDWRDSTDTQYF.